This TCR beta chain originates from a study of Graves' ophthalmopathy and Graves' hyperthyroidism (dated by TCRdb to 2016 to 2018). At the level of the whole study: Peripheral blood was collected at initial diagnosis, before any treatment. A discovery set of 100 patients (43 ophthalmopathy, 55 to 65 stable hyperthyroidism) was enrolled to explore V-J signatures distinguishing ophthalmopathy from hyperthyroidism. An independent validation cohort was composed of approximately 18 hyperthyroidism patients and about 16 patients who later progressed from hyperthyroidism to ophthalmopathy. The study used TCR beta repertoire signatures to distinguish Graves' ophthalmopathy from Graves' hyperthyroidism and to predict progression to ophthalmopathy. In total, 120 to 150 blood samples were TCR-sequenced: 43 ophthalmopathy, approximately 80 hyperthyroidism and some 17 hyperthyroidism-to-ophthalmopathy patients. Following sample collection, hyperthyroidism patients were given methimazole at a starting dose of 30 mg daily, and ophthalmopathy patients were given high-dose intravenous methylprednisolone. T-cell repertoires of thyroid tissue and blood were compared in six or seven hyperthyroidism patients.

Patients with ophthalmopathy had moderately to severely active disease, with a Clinical Activity Score of 3 or more, a NOSPECS grade of 4 or more, and a disease duration of less than 3 months. Patients were excluded if they had other autoimmune diseases, uncontrolled infections, pregnancy or lactation. Clinical symptoms, serum thyroxine, TRAb, thyroid ultrasound and orbital computed tomography were used for diagnosis. Ficoll-Paque density gradient centrifugation was used to isolate PBMCs from approximately 10 ml of fresh peripheral blood. Total RNA was extracted with Trizol reagent and quality-checked on an Agilent 2100 Bioanalyzer. TCR beta CDR3 regions were amplified from RNA transcripts for repertoire sequencing. The first round of RT-PCR was done with HTBI primers and the Qiagen OneStep RT-PCR kit, and was followed by a second round of multiplex PCR, then size selection and purification. The libraries underwent paired-end sequencing with 100 bp reads on an Illumina HiSeq2000. In the original analysis: Reads were processed with SOAPnuke, discarding reads with adapters, uncalled bases, mean Phred below 15, or no exact constant-primer or identifier match. COPE v1.2.5 was used to merge high-quality paired reads. Unique nucleotide sequences were defined as clonotypes and aligned to IMGT TRB V, D and J references using MiTCR v1.1. The analysis was limited to V-J combinations with a frequency above 0.0001, which together covered more than 98% of repertoires. For each V-J combination, a TCR clonal expansion and chaos score was defined as F50 clonal expansion divided by the chaos observed in the TCRdist matrix. Welch's t-statistics and random forest were used to narrow the features down to about a dozen V-J combinations, which were then fed into a naive Bayes classifier. The Morisita-Horn index was used to measure how similar the thyroid and blood repertoires were. The raw public reads went through TCRdb reprocessing: fastp at Q25, MiXCR clone calling, in-frame beta chains kept. Duplicate CDR3 protein sequences are folded into a single record with the most common DNA and genes. Here the V and J calls rest on TCRdb's processing, not on the authors' analysis. The sample data list under 400,000 distinct CDR3 sequences, and 17% of these were observed just once. The ten largest clones capture roughly an eighth of the sample.

Overall results and qualifications from the work: Among expanded thyroid clonotypes with frequency above 0.001, most also showed up in blood, which suggests that blood repertoires may reflect the thyroid immune response. In validation, the model predicted ophthalmopathy progression with roughly 68% sensitivity and around 72% specificity; 12 predicted patients were CT-confirmed with GO in a median of about 6.1 months. No statistical method was used to set the sample size in advance, and the investigators knew which group each participant was assigned to. The 13-signature model separated ophthalmopathy from stable hyperthyroidism with around 90% sensitivity and 81.08% specificity in cross-validation, and 80%/75% in the test set.

The germline V and J ends show losses of 4 bases and 4 bases respectively, and no gene match explains 4 bases of the junction. The CDR3 has 13 amino acids, counting the end cysteine and phenylalanine. This entry keeps only the CDR3 DNA: 39 bases, framed from base 1. The germline V gene encodes CDR1 SQVTM and CDR2 ANQGSEA. As for this clonotype: Its recognized antigen is unknown. The sample holds no much larger clone one base away, and base qualities are not on file.

Sequencing used peripheral blood. This clonotype was sampled from an adult man with Graves' ophthalmopathy. The rearranged chain carries TRBV29-1 and TRBJ2-7, with 10 bases aligning to TRBD2. The CDR3 has the sequence CSVAPAGGYEQYF. At the DNA level, the sequence is TGCAGCGTTGCCCCAGCGGGAGGGTACGAGCAGTACTTC.